The present T cell receptor beta chain was sequenced within a study of shared clonotypes between healthy human individuals. CD8 cells regarded as naive lacked CD45RO, were positively chosen for CCR7, and omitted terminally differentiated effector memory CD45RA+ cells. CDR1 and CDR2 (germline): MNHGY, SVAAGI. The CDR3 sequence is 16 residues long. The V and J ends lost 4 bases and 0 bases, in that order; junction bases with no gene match: 6. Using immunoSEQ multiplex PCR, the repertoire was profiled, and TCRdb retains in-frame clones only, with some absent. The table has approximately 2,000,000 clones, roughly 95% seen once.

V usage is TRBV6-9 and J usage is TRBJ1-3; 7 bases align to TRBD1. The receptor was isolated from a man aged 18 to 29 in good health. Some clones in this sample may be carry-over from other donors' samples. The specimen sequenced was naive CD8+ T cells from PBMCs. The CDR3 spells CASSSSRGSSGNTIYF. The DNA for the CDR3 is TGTGCCAGCAGTTCCTCCAGGGGGAGCTCTGGAAACACCATATATTTT.